The entry that follows covers one TCR beta chain sequence. Its target is unknown. Treatment noted: about 20 received Ad26.COV2.S at low or high dose, single or two shots; roughly five received placebo; per-sample allocation not given. Collection of the samples took place on day 63 after the first injection of vaccine or placebo. This sample is part of a study of Ad26.COV2.S vaccination and SARS-CoV-2 variants. Whole-study results and caveats: Vaccinated individuals (as opposed to placebo recipients) had higher spike-specific TCR breadth. Reported post-vaccination CD8+ and CD4+ T cell responses to spike showed substantial breadth. Non-spike TCR breadth was similar in vaccine and placebo recipients.

CDR1 and CDR2 from the germline V gene are SGHAT and FQNNGV. The V end lost 0 bases, the J end lost 6 bases, and 14 bases lay between the germline ends. CDR3 size: 16 residues. Here immunoSEQ multiplex PCR was the method, and the copy in TCRdb shows in-frame clones only, minus some. The sample has 400,000 to 500,000 clones, 89% seen once. This TCR was sampled from a person aged 18 to 65 who received the Ad26.COV2.S COVID-19 vaccine or a placebo. This sample comprised peripheral blood, obtained in a trial of Ad26.COV2.S vaccine versus placebo. The rearrangement joins TRBV11-2 to TRBJ2-2; D perhaps matches TRBD2 (5 bases). CDR3 protein: CASSLDGVGWAGELFF. The DNA for the CDR3 is TGTGCCAGCAGCTTAGACGGGGTAGGATGGGCCGGGGAGCTGTTTTTT.